Below, one T cell receptor (beta chain) is given with its context. This specimen belongs to a study of response to subunit inactivated influenza vaccine. CDR3 length: 13 amino acids. Looked up from germline, CDR1 is WNHNN and CDR2 is SYGVQD (reference sequence). V was shortened by 2 bases and J by 7 bases, with 9 bases between the two germline ends. TCRdb called the RT-PCR reads again in MiXCR, with one record for every CDR3 protein. In the table there are about 540,000 distinct CDR3 sequences, 20% to 25% of which are singletons. These data also formed part of another study, on T cells expressing NK-cell markers. That work adds: The TCR beta cDNA came from 5'RACE template switching with UMIs. The share of CD8+ T cells held by dominant NKG2C+ clonotypes was about 1.0-8% in over 5 donors. Whether the expanded NKG2C+ T cell clones recognized HCMV remained unclear.

The clonotype originates from a man aged 50 to 59 who received an inactivated influenza vaccine. Here the sequenced sample was CD4+ T cells sorted from PBMCs, taken 11 to 12 days after vaccination. This sequence joins TRBV10-1 and TRBJ2-1; D gene uncertain. DNA of the CDR3: TGCGCCAGCAGTGAGGGTGGGCGGAATGAGCAGTTCTTC. Its protein is CASSEGGRNEQFF.